This is a list of T cell receptor beta chains from one sample in a study of molecular identifiers for immune sequencing clone quantification. TCRdb itself ran the PCR reads through MiXCR, one entry per CDR3 protein. The sample holds 550,000 to 750,000 distinct CDR3 sequences, around 20% seen once. The source material was naive CD8+ T cells from blood, with Jurkat cell RNA spiked in. These receptors all stem from a human donor in good health. Some libraries in this study had Jurkat cell RNA spiked in. CDR3s include the opening cysteine and the closing phenylalanine or tryptophan. D genes are given only for firm matches. The listing skips clone size in some rows; elsewhere it reads once, few, many or a size class.

clone_size j_call v_call cdr3_length d_call cdr3_aa cdr3_nt
. TRBJ1-2 TRBV5-1 14 TRBD1 CATGMTGTTYGYTF TGCGCCACGGGCATGACAGGGACTACCTATGGCTACACCTTC
few TRBJ2-2 TRBV28 15 TRBD2 CASSLRTSITGELFF TGTGCCAGCAGTTTAAGGACTAGCATTACCGGGGAGCTGTTTTTT
. TRBJ2-5 TRBV7-9 16 . CASSFPTSLVRNEQYF TGTGCCAGCAGCTTTCCTACTAGTTTGGTGCGGAATGAGCAGTACTTC
many TRBJ2-3 TRBV19 13 . CASKMGRGDTQYF TGTGCCAGTAAAATGGGGCGCGGCGATACGCAGTATTTT
many TRBJ2-2 TRBV24-1 18 . CATSDSEVWGGNTGELFF TGTGCCACCAGTGATTCGGAGGTATGGGGTGGAAACACCGGGGAGCTGTTTTTT
many TRBJ2-5 TRBV12-3/TRBV12-4 14 . CASSLRTGKETQYF TGTGCCAGCAGTTTAAGGACGGGAAAAGAGACCCAGTACTTC
many TRBJ2-7 TRBV5-4 15 . CASSLEGHTRYEQYF TGTGCCAGCAGCTTGGAGGGCCACACCCGCTACGAGCAGTACTTC
. TRBJ2-7 TRBV30 13 TRBD1 CAWTLGTGYEQYF TGTGCCTGGACTCTCGGGACAGGCTACGAGCAGTACTTC
many TRBJ2-5 TRBV6-5 16 TRBD2 CASSYFGGTSQETQYF TGTGCCAGCAGTTACTTCGGCGGGACTAGCCAAGAGACCCAGTACTTC
many TRBJ2-5 TRBV7-9 15 TRBD1 CASSPKTGLGEAQYF TGTGCCAGCAGCCCGAAGACAGGGTTAGGAGAGGCCCAGTACTTC
many TRBJ2-5 TRBV5-1 17 . CASSLFSTDQGGETQYF TGCGCCAGCAGCTTGTTCTCGACGGACCAAGGGGGAGAGACCCAGTACTTC
many TRBJ2-1 TRBV12-3/TRBV12-4 11 . CASSFSVEQFF TGTGCCAGCAGTTTTTCGGTTGAGCAGTTCTTC
. TRBJ2-7 TRBV11-2 15 . CASSLDRGGTYEQYF TGTGCCAGCAGCTTAGACCGCGGGGGCACCTACGAGCAGTACTTC
many TRBJ2-7 TRBV9 14 TRBD1 CASSAYPGQGDRYF TGTGCCAGCAGCGCCTATCCGGGACAGGGGGATAGGTACTTC
. TRBJ2-3 TRBV27 16 . CASSSLGPASTDTQYF TGTGCCAGCAGTTCCCTCGGCCCAGCTAGCACAGATACGCAGTATTTT
many TRBJ1-2 TRBV29-1 15 . CGALQGPSQGYGYTF TGCGGGGCCCTGCAGGGCCCATCTCAGGGCTATGGCTACACCTTC
few TRBJ2-4 TRBV6-2/TRBV6-3 17 . CASSYSSTTDLILIQYF TGTGCCAGCAGTTACTCTTCTACAACAGACCTGATTCTCATTCAGTACTTC
few TRBJ1-1 TRBV7-8 15 . CASSSRGAPNTEAFF TGTGCCAGCAGCTCCCGGGGGGCTCCGAACACTGAAGCTTTCTTT
many TRBJ2-7 TRBV29-1 15 TRBD2 CSVVGSGRLSYEQYF TGCAGCGTTGTTGGTAGCGGGAGGCTCTCCTACGAGCAGTACTTC
many TRBJ2-1 TRBV12-3/TRBV12-4 17 . CASSLLSGDPSRHEQFF TGTGCCAGCAGTTTATTATCGGGGGACCCCTCGCGGCATGAGCAGTTCTTC
many TRBJ2-3 TRBV6-6 14 TRBD1 CASSSDRVGDTQYF TGTGCCAGCAGTTCGGACAGGGTCGGAGATACGCAGTATTTT
once TRBJ2-7 TRBV27 13 . CASSSIELREQYF TGTGCCAGCAGTTCGATAGAATTGCGCGAGCAGTACTTC
. TRBJ1-1 TRBV12-3/TRBV12-4 15 . CASSAVQGWNTEAFF TGTGCCAGCAGCGCAGTACAGGGCTGGAACACTGAAGCTTTCTTT
many TRBJ2-7 TRBV14 12 TRBD2 CASCSGDYEQYF TGTGCCAGCTGCAGCGGGGACTACGAGCAGTACTTC
. TRBJ2-6 TRBV4-3 16 . CASSQDHGFGANVLTF TGCGCCAGCAGCCAAGATCACGGGTTCGGGGCCAACGTCCTGACTTTC
many TRBJ2-3 TRBV30 14 TRBD1 CAWINRGLTDTQYF TGTGCCTGGATCAACAGGGGGCTCACAGATACGCAGTATTTT
many TRBJ1-5 TRBV27 16 . CASSLSYVKNNQPQHF TGTGCCAGCAGTTTATCCTACGTAAAAAACAATCAGCCCCAGCATTTT
many TRBJ2-5 TRBV4-3 14 . CASSQGLGQETQYF TGCGCCAGCAGCCAAGGACTGGGGCAAGAGACCCAGTACTTC
many TRBJ2-3 TRBV7-9 15 . CASSLGHRSTDTQYF TGTGCCAGCAGCTTAGGCCACCGAAGCACAGATACGCAGTATTTT
. TRBJ1-2 TRBV4-3 17 TRBD1 CASSQARDSRANYGYTF TGCGCCAGCAGCCAAGCCCGGGACAGCCGAGCTAACTATGGCTACACCTTC
. TRBJ2-3 TRBV6-6 16 TRBD2 CASSFKAGASTDTQYF TGTGCCAGCAGTTTCAAAGCGGGGGCCAGCACAGATACGCAGTATTTT
. TRBJ1-1 TRBV11-2 13 . CASSFGANTEASF TGTGCCAGCAGCTTTGGGGCGAACACTGAAGCTTCCTTT
. TRBJ2-1 TRBV27 15 . CASSFGRGRGNEQFF TGTGCCAGCAGTTTTGGGAGGGGGAGGGGCAATGAGCAGTTCTTC
few TRBJ2-3 TRBV9 15 TRBD2 CASSVVAGVTDTQYF TGTGCCAGCAGCGTAGTTGCGGGAGTCACAGATACGCAGTATTTT
few TRBJ1-1 TRBV4-2 17 TRBD1 CASSSDIGDRGPTEAFF TGTGCCAGCAGCTCAGACATCGGGGACAGGGGGCCTACTGAAGCTTTCTTT
many TRBJ2-7 TRBV4-2 16 . CASSQDRAGRTYEQYF TGTGCCAGCAGCCAAGATAGGGCGGGACGAACCTACGAGCAGTACTTC
many TRBJ2-7 TRBV11-2 13 TRBD2 CASTRTSSYEQYF TGTGCCAGCACCCGGACTAGCTCCTACGAGCAGTACTTC
many TRBJ2-1 TRBV12-3/TRBV12-4 13 . CASSSSGENEQFF TGTGCCAGCAGTTCCTCAGGGGAAAATGAGCAGTTCTTC
many TRBJ2-7 TRBV29-1 15 TRBD2 CSSFVGTSGVYEQYF TGCAGCTCATTTGTGGGGACTAGCGGTGTCTACGAGCAGTACTTC
. TRBJ2-1 TRBV7-3 16 TRBD2 CASTPSGRSSYNEQFF TGTGCCAGCACCCCTAGCGGGAGGAGCTCCTACAATGAGCAGTTCTTC
many TRBJ2-1 TRBV6-1 15 TRBD1 CASSEDRTGVSEQFF TGTGCCAGCAGTGAAGATAGGACAGGGGTTAGTGAGCAGTTCTTC
many TRBJ2-7 TRBV18 15 . CASSTEGATYYEQYF TGTGCCAGCTCGACCGAGGGAGCGACCTACTACGAGCAGTACTTC
. TRBJ1-1 TRBV6-5 14 . CASSSGHSNTEAFF TGTGCCAGCAGCTCGGGACACTCGAACACTGAAGCTTTCTTT
. TRBJ1-2 TRBV4-3 14 TRBD1 CASSRMTGYGGYTF TGCGCCAGCAGCCGAATGACAGGGTACGGCGGCTACACCTTC
. TRBJ2-1 TRBV19 13 . CASSIVSGNEQFF TGTGCCAGTAGTATAGTGTCCGGAAATGAGCAGTTCTTC
many TRBJ2-1 TRBV4-1 14 . CASSQVVRTGEQFF TGCGCCAGCAGCCAAGTCGTCCGGACGGGTGAGCAGTTCTTC
many TRBJ2-7 TRBV27 13 TRBD1 CASSIDRGHEQYF TGTGCCAGCAGCATCGACAGGGGGCACGAGCAGTACTTC
few TRBJ2-7 TRBV5-6 15 TRBD1 CASSSGTGETYERYF TGTGCCAGCAGCTCCGGGACAGGGGAGACCTACGAGCGGTACTTC
many TRBJ2-5 TRBV5-1 14 . CASSLLQGSETQYF TGCGCCAGCAGTCTTTTACAGGGTAGCGAGACCCAGTACTTC
many TRBJ2-7 TRBV13 12 . CASSLGQNEQYF TGTGCCAGCAGCTTAGGTCAGAACGAGCAGTACTTC